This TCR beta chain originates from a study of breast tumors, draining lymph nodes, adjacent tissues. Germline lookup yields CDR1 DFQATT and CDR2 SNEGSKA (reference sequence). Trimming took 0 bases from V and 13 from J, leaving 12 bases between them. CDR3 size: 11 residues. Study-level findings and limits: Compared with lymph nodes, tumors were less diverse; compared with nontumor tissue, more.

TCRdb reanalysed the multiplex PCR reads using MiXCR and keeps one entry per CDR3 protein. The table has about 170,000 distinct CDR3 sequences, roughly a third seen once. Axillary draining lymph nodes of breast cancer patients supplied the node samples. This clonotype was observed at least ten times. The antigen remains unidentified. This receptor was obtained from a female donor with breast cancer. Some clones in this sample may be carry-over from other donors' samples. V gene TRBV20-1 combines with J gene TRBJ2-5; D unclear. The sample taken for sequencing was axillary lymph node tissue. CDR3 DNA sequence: TGCAGTGCTAGAGACCCCCCGCACACGTACTTC. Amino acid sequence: CSARDPPHTYF.